The source of this TCR beta chain is a study of T cells in Graves' hyperthyroidism and ophthalmopathy (dated by TCRdb to the late 2010s). Study-level background: To identify distinguishing TCR V-J signatures, a discovery cohort of about 95 patients was used, comprising 40 to 45 with Graves' ophthalmopathy and 55 to 65 with stable Graves' hyperthyroidism. Prospective prediction of ophthalmopathy was tested in an independent validation cohort consisting of roughly 19 hyperthyroidism patients and some 15 patients who later progressed to ophthalmopathy. The roughly 100 discovery patients were randomly split 7:3 into training and test sets. In addition, the study compared T-cell repertoires in thyroid tissue and in blood from roughly six Graves' hyperthyroidism patients. After sampling, hyperthyroidism patients received methimazole starting at 30 mg daily, and ophthalmopathy patients received high-dose intravenous methylprednisolone. The paper reports TCR Vbeta CDR3 sequencing of 130 to 150 peripheral blood samples: 40 to 45 ophthalmopathy, under 85 hyperthyroidism and 17 progressor patients.

Amplification of TCR beta CDR3 regions was carried out from RNA transcripts. A first-round RT-PCR of the TCR CDR3 used the HTBI primer set with the Qiagen OneStep RT-PCR kit. Libraries were constructed in a second round of multiplex PCR, after which size selection and purification were performed. Paired-end sequencing of the libraries was performed with 100 bp reads on an Illumina HiSeq2000. On the authors' methods: Raw data were processed with SOAPnuke, discarding reads with adapters, uncalled bases, mean Phred below 15, or no exact constant-primer or identifier match. COPE v1.2.5 was used to merge high-quality paired reads, and clonotypes were defined as unique nucleotide sequences. MiTCR v1.1 was used to align the clonotypes against IMGT TRBV, TRBD and TRBJ reference segments. Analysis was restricted to V-J combinations with a frequency above 0.0001, which covered about 99% of repertoires. A TCS score was defined as the ratio between F50 (clonal expansion) and ExV (chaos), using BLOSUM62-based TCRdist between CDR3 peptides within each V-J. Welch's t-statistics and random forest reduced just over 500 V-J features to under 15, which were used in a naive Bayes classifier (R e1071). Thyroid-blood repertoire similarity was quantified with the Morisita-Horn index. The public reads were reanalyzed by TCRdb: fastp trimming at Q25, MiXCR alignment, in-frame beta chains only. Merged by CDR3 protein, the rows form single entries marked with the most common genes and DNA. TCRdb, not the original authors, processed these V and J calls. This sample gives 490,000 or so distinct CDR3 sequences in total; 40% to 50% of them show up just once. The ten largest clones add up to around 47% of the sample.

Reading from cysteine to phenylalanine, the CDR3 counts 12 amino acids. Only the CDR3 portion is preserved as DNA: 36 bases, with reading frame beginning at the first base. V is clipped by 8 bases and J by 11 bases, and the sequence between their germline boundaries is 22 bases long. CDR1 is given as SQVTM and CDR2 as ANQGSEA, both from the germline V gene. Details on this clonotype: The antigen it binds to is not known. No base quality information exists; no much larger clone differs at one position.

Exclusion was applied to patients with uncontrolled infections, other autoimmune diseases, pregnancy or lactation. Clinical symptoms, serum thyroxine and TRAb, thyroid ultrasound, and orbital computed tomography formed the basis for the diagnoses. Trizol reagent was used to extract total RNA, and RNA quality was then checked on an Agilent 2100 Bioanalyzer. General conclusions and limits of the study: In validation, the model predicted progression to ophthalmopathy with approximately 71% sensitivity and approximately 74% specificity, a median of roughly seven months before onset. Blood samples also contained most of the expanded thyroid clonotypes (frequency above 0.001), which suggests that blood repertoires may reflect thyroid immune responses. No statistical method was used to set the sample size in advance, and investigators knew the group allocation. Ophthalmopathy was separated from stable hyperthyroidism by a 13 V-J signature model, with just over 85% sensitivity and about 84% specificity obtained in cross-validation and 80%/75% obtained in testing.

The sequence derives from an adult woman with Graves' disease, either hyperthyroidism or ophthalmopathy (not recorded which). Sequencing used peripheral blood or thyroid tissue (not recorded which). The chain is made from TRBV29-1 and TRBJ2-7; TRBD1 is possibly the D segment (6 matching bases). The DNA sequence is as follows: TGCAGCTTGGCACAGGGCCCCCTGGAGAAGTACTTC. Its coded protein is CSLAQGPLEKYF.